Sequencing of this T cell receptor (beta chain) was carried out in a study of glioma-infiltrating T cells after dendritic cell vaccination. Across the whole study: At biweekly intervals, patients got three intradermal dendritic cell vaccine injections.

Up to about 2 ug genomic DNA was used for TCRB CDR3 amplification. Using immunoSEQ multiplex PCR, the repertoire was profiled, and TCRdb retains in-frame clones only, with some absent. The data hold 75,000 to 95,000 clones, with roughly 77% observed a single time. CDR1 and CDR2 from the germline V gene are GTSNPN and SVGIG (reference sequence). The V end was cut by 3 bases, the J end by 0 bases, with 7 bases between. The CDR3 is 13 amino acids. Stated time point: after dendritic cell vaccination, including at tumor progression/relapse. None of the glioblastoma patients had an isocitrate dehydrogenase mutation. PBMC sampling occurred before vaccination, two weeks after the third dose, and at progression.

This sample comprised blood, obtained after dendritic cell vaccination. The TCR originated in a human donor with glioblastoma. The rearrangement uses TRBV30 and TRBJ2-3, with D maybe TRBD2 (5 bases). CDR3: CAWRRTSTDTQYF. In DNA, the CDR3 is TGTGCCTGGAGGAGGACTAGCACAGATACGCAGTATTTT.